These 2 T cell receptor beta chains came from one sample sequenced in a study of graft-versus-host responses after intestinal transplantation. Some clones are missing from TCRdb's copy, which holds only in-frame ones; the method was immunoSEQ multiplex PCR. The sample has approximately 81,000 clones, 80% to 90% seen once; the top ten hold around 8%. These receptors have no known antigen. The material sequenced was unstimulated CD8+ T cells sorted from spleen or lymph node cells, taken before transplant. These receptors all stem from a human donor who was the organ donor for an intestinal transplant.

CDR3 DNA sequence: TGTGCCAGCAGCGTAGCACCTTGGTTCTTTGGGACACCTCCTGTGGCAGATACGCAGTATTTT. The encoded protein is CASSVAPWFFGTPPVADTQYF. The rearrangement uses TRBV9 and TRBJ2-3; tentative D call: TRBD1 (6 bases). V was shortened by 0 bases and J by 4 bases, with 30 bases between the two germline ends. The CDR3 consists of 21 residues. Germline V gives CDR1 SGDLS, CDR2 YYNGEE.

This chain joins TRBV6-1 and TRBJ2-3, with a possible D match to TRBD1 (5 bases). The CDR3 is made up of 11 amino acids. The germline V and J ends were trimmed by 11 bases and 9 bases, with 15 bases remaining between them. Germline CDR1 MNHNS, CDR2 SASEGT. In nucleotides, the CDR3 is TGTGCCTCCTACCATCAGGGAACGCAGTATTTT. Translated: CASYHQGTQYF.